These 3 T cell receptor beta chains were all obtained from the same sample, sequenced in a study of CD8+ T cells in alopecia areata. The treatment here: oral pan-JAK inhibitor, 5-10 mg twice daily. Sequencing used cDNA as its template, made by extracting RNA and reverse transcribing it. Here immunoSEQ multiplex PCR was the method, and the copy in TCRdb shows in-frame clones only, minus some. The data contain about 200,000 clones, 35% to 40% of them singletons. The specimen was CD4+ T cells sorted from blood, collected between weeks 30 and 35, from a patient treated with tofacitinib. Receptors were obtained from a human donor with alopecia areata.

This clone has just a few counts. V is TRBV5-1 and J is TRBJ2-5; 8 nucleotides match TRBD2. This CDR3 is built from 17 residues. Per germline, CDR1 SGHRS and CDR2 YFSETQ. Germline trimming cut 4 bases from V and 1 base from J; bases unmatched to any gene: 12. The CDR3 reads CASSGAILADLQETQYF. The CDR3 DNA reads TGCGCCAGCAGCGGAGCTATACTAGCGGACCTCCAAGAGACCCAGTACTTC.

This clone was seen a few times. The chain uses TRBV7-8 and TRBJ2-5; D gene unclear. The CDR3 consists of 14 residues. Trimming shortened V by 2 bases and J by 5 bases, and 12 bases separated the two germline ends. The germline V gene encodes CDR1 SGHVS and CDR2 FQNEAQ. The CDR3: CASSLRTLGETQYF. CDR3 in DNA: TGTGCCAGCAGCTTAAGAACCTTGGGGGAGACCCAGTACTTC.

This clone was seen only a few times. The chain couples TRBV2 to TRBJ1-2, with 8 bases that match TRBD1. The CDR3 contains 17 residues. V shed 5 bases, J shed 6 bases, and the junction held 17 bases outside the gene matches. The germline gives CDR1 SNHLY, CDR2 FYNNEI. CDR3 DNA: TGTGCCAGCAGTCTCCGGACAGGGAATGTTCTTGTCGATGGCTACACCTTC. Its protein is CASSLRTGNVLVDGYTF.